Listed below are T cell receptor beta chains from one sample, sequenced in a study of T cell responses to AZD1222 COVID-19 vaccine. Clones were sequenced by immunoSEQ multiplex PCR, and TCRdb holds only the in-frame ones, with some missing. Seen here are approximately 120,000 clones, 80% to 90% observed once, and the top ten hold 4.4%. The sample here was peripheral blood, taken 28 days after the second AZD1222 dose. These receptors all stem from an adult who received the AZD1222 COVID-19 vaccine. Each CDR3 is given with its conserved first and last residue. D genes are given only for firm matches. Expanded clones are given a class, and other clones once, few, many or no size at all.

D	size	J	V	CDR3	DNA
TRBD1	.	TRBJ1-2	TRBV4-2	CASSQPRPGTGESYGYTF	TGTGCCAGCAGCCAACCCCGGCCCGGGACAGGGGAGTCCTATGGCTACACCTTC
.	.	TRBJ1-6	TRBV18	CASSPRIGKGSYNSPLHF	TGTGCCAGCTCACCACGGATAGGGAAGGGCTCCTATAATTCACCCCTCCACTTT
TRBD2	.	TRBJ2-2	TRBV4-3	CASSHATSGGANGELFF	TGCGCCAGCAGCCACGCAACTAGCGGGGGGGCGAACGGGGAGCTGTTTTTT
.	.	TRBJ1-4	TRBV6-6	CASRNREKLFF	TGTGCCAGCCGGAATAGAGAAAAACTGTTTTTT
.	.	TRBJ2-1	TRBV6-2/TRBV6-3	CASSYSDSYNEQFF	TGTGCCAGCAGTTACTCAGACTCCTACAATGAGCAGTTCTTC
TRBD1	.	TRBJ2-7	TRBV19	CASSIGTGAYEQYF	TGTGCCAGTAGTATTGGGACAGGGGCCTACGAGCAGTACTTC
.	once	TRBJ1-2	TRBV7-2	CASSLGSGYGYTF	TGTGCCAGCAGCTTAGGCTCGGGGTATGGCTACACCTTC
.	.	TRBJ1-2	TRBV9	CASSVRGSAYGYTF	TGTGCCAGCAGCGTACGGGGTTCAGCCTATGGCTACACCTTC
TRBD2	.	TRBJ2-2	TRBV10-3	CAITQTSGRSTGELFF	TGTGCCATCACCCAGACTAGCGGGAGATCTACCGGGGAGCTGTTTTTT
TRBD1	.	TRBJ1-1	TRBV7-3	CASSPGDRRNTEAFF	TGTGCCAGCAGCCCCGGGGACAGGCGGAACACTGAAGCTTTCTTT
.	few	TRBJ2-7	TRBV7-2	CASSPSPGSRYEQYF	TGTGCCAGCAGCCCATCCCCAGGTTCTCGCTACGAGCAGTACTTC
.	few	TRBJ1-4	TRBV6-2/TRBV6-3	CASSQDPKGKLFF	TGTGCCAGCAGTCAAGACCCCAAGGGGAAACTGTTTTTT
.	.	TRBJ1-5	TRBV6-2/TRBV6-3	CASSLERQPQHF	TGTGCCAGCAGCCTCGAACGTCAGCCCCAGCATTTT
.	.	TRBJ2-1	TRBV6-2/TRBV6-3	CASSQPYKSSYNEQFF	TGTGCCAGCAGCCAGCCCTACAAAAGCTCCTACAATGAGCAGTTCTTC
TRBD1	.	TRBJ1-2	TRBV7-8	CASSSSRGQGLNYGYTF	TGTGCCAGCAGCAGCTCAAGGGGACAGGGACTTAACTATGGCTACACCTTC
TRBD1	.	TRBJ2-3	TRBV9	CASSPQGGQLRTDTQYF	TGTGCCAGCAGCCCACAGGGGGGACAGCTTCGCACAGATACGCAGTATTTT
TRBD1	few	TRBJ2-7	TRBV6-2/TRBV6-3	CASSYSRDRLSYEQYF	TGTGCCAGCAGTTACTCCCGGGACAGGTTATCCTACGAGCAGTACTTC
TRBD2	.	TRBJ2-7	TRBV20-1	CSASGLAGNFYEQYF	TGCAGTGCTAGTGGGCTAGCGGGCAACTTCTACGAGCAGTACTTC
.	.	TRBJ1-5	TRBV27	CASSLSADQPQHF	TGTGCCAGCAGTTTATCGGCGGACCAGCCCCAGCATTTT
.	.	TRBJ1-5	TRBV7-2	CASSFTLLQPQHF	TGTGCCAGCAGCTTTACGCTCCTTCAGCCCCAGCATTTT
.	.	TRBJ1-1	TRBV7-2	CASSLVRTGTEAFF	TGTGCCAGCAGCTTAGTCCGTACGGGCACTGAAGCTTTCTTT
.	.	TRBJ2-3	TRBV3-1/TRBV3-2	CASSLGGGTDTQYF	TGTGCCAGCAGCCTCGGGGGAGGCACAGATACGCAGTATTTT
.	.	TRBJ1-1	TRBV30	CAWSVTQGEAFF	TGTGCCTGGAGTGTAACTCAGGGTGAAGCTTTCTTT
TRBD1	.	TRBJ1-5	TRBV19	CASSRGQANSNQPQHF	TGTGCCAGTAGTCGGGGACAGGCGAATAGCAATCAGCCCCAGCATTTT
TRBD1	.	TRBJ1-2	TRBV30	CAWGQGYGYTF	TGTGCCTGGGGACAGGGATATGGCTACACCTTC
TRBD1	.	TRBJ1-5	TRBV27	CASRRDRDSNQPQHF	TGTGCCAGCCGGAGGGACAGGGATAGCAATCAGCCCCAGCATTTT
TRBD1	.	TRBJ2-2	TRBV3-1/TRBV3-2	CASSQFGTGGTGELFF	TGTGCCAGCAGCCAATTTGGGACAGGGGGGACCGGGGAGCTGTTTTTT
.	.	TRBJ2-1	TRBV28	CASSSRPGLPNEQFF	TGTGCCAGCAGTTCAAGGCCCGGCCTCCCCAATGAGCAGTTCTTC
.	.	TRBJ1-2	TRBV4-3	CASSQAGASNYGYTF	TGCGCCAGCAGCCAAGCCGGGGCCTCTAACTATGGCTACACCTTC
TRBD1	.	TRBJ1-2	TRBV30	CAWTTGGDGYTF	TGTGCCTGGACGACAGGGGGCGATGGCTACACCTTC
.	.	TRBJ2-7	TRBV29-1	CSVDLAAGPSYEQYF	TGCAGCGTTGATTTGGCAGCGGGCCCTTCCTACGAGCAGTACTTC
TRBD2	.	TRBJ2-7	TRBV5-5	CASRSPGLAYEQYF	TGTGCCAGCAGATCCCCGGGACTAGCGTACGAGCAGTACTTC
.	.	TRBJ1-4	TRBV30	CAWKGKPTTNEKLFF	TGTGCCTGGAAGGGGAAACCCACAACTAATGAAAAACTGTTTTTT
.	.	TRBJ1-6	TRBV6-1	CASSEASGDWSYNSPLHF	TGTGCCAGCAGTGAAGCGTCGGGGGATTGGTCCTATAATTCACCCCTCCACTTT
TRBD1	.	TRBJ2-1	TRBV28	CASSSVGQGFNEQFF	TGTGCCAGCAGTTCTGTGGGACAGGGGTTCAATGAGCAGTTCTTC
.	.	TRBJ2-1	TRBV4-2	CASSQEKTISEQFF	TGTGCCAGCAGCCAAGAAAAGACTATCAGTGAGCAGTTCTTC
.	many	TRBJ1-2	TRBV5-4	CASSWGWTLGYTF	TGTGCCAGCAGCTGGGGGTGGACGCTGGGCTACACCTTC
.	.	TRBJ1-2	TRBV5-1	CASSPHRESYGYTF	TGCGCCAGCAGCCCCCACAGGGAATCCTATGGCTACACCTTC